Below are 8 T cell receptor beta chains sequenced from a single sample in a study of Ad26.COV2.S vaccination and SARS-CoV-2 variants. Repertoires were generated with immunoSEQ multiplex PCR, while TCRdb's copy carries only in-frame clones and drops some. The sample lists 300,000 to 350,000 clones; more than 70% were seen once. Treatment in this sample: 15 to 20 received Ad26.COV2.S at low or high dose, single or two shots; about 5 received placebo; per-sample allocation not given. Sampling took place 63 days after the first vaccine or placebo injection. This sample comprised peripheral blood, obtained in a trial of Ad26.COV2.S vaccine versus placebo. The receptors were sampled from a person between 18 and 59 years old who received the Ad26.COV2.S COVID-19 vaccine or a placebo.

The rearrangement uses TRBV30 and TRBJ2-3; 12 bases agree with TRBD2. The CDR3 is 15 residues long. Germline lookup yields CDR1 GTSNPN and CDR2 SVGIG (reference sequence). The V gene end was trimmed by 4 bases and the J gene end by 4 bases; junction bases not matched to a gene: 6. The CDR3 loop reads CAWTSGGAFADTQYF. The CDR3, as DNA: TGTGCCTGGACTAGCGGGGGGGCCTTCGCAGATACGCAGTATTTT.

The chain recombines TRBV4-3 with TRBJ2-2; D call uncertain. V lost 2 bases, J lost 5 bases, and 12 bases lay in between. CDR3 length equals 15 residues. Germline V CDR1 and CDR2: LGHNA, YSLEER. In DNA form, the CDR3 reads TGCGCCAGCAGCCAATTAGATTCGAGAACCGGGGAGCTGTTTTTT. Translated: CASSQLDSRTGELFF.

V and J are TRBV14 and TRBJ2-1; TRBD1 matches at 7 bases. Germline lookup yields CDR1 SGHDN and CDR2 FVKESK. The CDR3 totals 17 residues. V shed 4 bases, J shed 7 bases, and the junction held 16 bases outside the gene matches. CDR3 nucleotides: TGTGCCAGCAGCCCACGACAGGGTAGGGGAACCGAGAATGAGCAGTTCTTC. The encoded protein is CASSPRQGRGTENEQFF.

V is TRBV2 and J is TRBJ2-1; TRBD2 agrees at 11 bases. The CDR3 sequence is 11 residues long. J lost 10 bases, V lost 9 bases, and 2 bases had no gene match. The germline CDR1 and CDR2 sequences are SNHLY and FYNNEI. CDR3 region: CASRTSGEQFF. Written as DNA, the CDR3 is TGTGCCAGTCGGACTAGCGGGGAGCAGTTCTTC.

This rearrangement joins TRBV7-8 to TRBJ2-7; 11 nucleotides line up with TRBD2. The germline gives CDR1 SGHVS, CDR2 FQNEAQ. The CDR3 contains 17 residues. The junction had 16 bases not matched to a gene; V was cut back by 5 bases and J by 7 bases. The chain's CDR3 is CASSPLAGGRGSGEQYF. For the CDR3, the DNA is TGTGCCAGCAGCCCCTTAGCGGGGGGGCGGGGGTCCGGAGAGCAGTACTTC.

The chain recombines TRBV2 with TRBJ1-2; D is perhaps TRBD1 (5 bases). The germline V and J ends were trimmed by 11 bases and 0 bases, with 16 bases remaining between them. The CDR3 covers 14 residues. Looked up from germline, CDR1 is SNHLY and CDR2 is FYNNEI. The DNA of the CDR3 is TGTGCCTCAGCAGGGAGCGTCTCTAACTATGGCTACACCTTC. Protein sequence: CASAGSVSNYGYTF.

The chain has TRBV2 and TRBJ2-1, with 8 nucleotides matching TRBD1. With V trimmed by 3 bases and J by 9 bases, 13 bases remained unmatched. The germline V gene encodes CDR1 SNHLY and CDR2 FYNNEI. CDR3 length equals 16 residues. The CDR3: CASSEGSDRGFSEQFF. The CDR3 nucleotides are TGTGCCAGCAGTGAGGGTTCCGACAGGGGTTTCAGTGAGCAGTTCTTC.

The rearrangement joins TRBV6-2 or TRBV6-3 to TRBJ2-7; 10 bases map to TRBD1. CDR1 and CDR2 from the germline V gene are MNHEY and SVGEGT. Trimming cost V 3 bases and J 2 bases; bases outside gene matches: 7. This CDR3 is built from 16 residues. The CDR3 DNA is TGTGCCAGCAGTTATCCCACGGGACAGGGGCCCTACGAGCAGTACTTC. It encodes CASSYPTGQGPYEQYF.